Below, 27 T cell receptor beta chains from the same sample are listed, as sequenced in a study of blood T cell repertoires in COVID-19. Assay: immunoSEQ multiplex PCR; the TCRdb copy retains only in-frame clones and omits some. The data show roughly 150,000 clones, 82% seen once. Sequenced: peripheral blood. These TCRs come from a woman older than 75 with acute or convalescent COVID-19.

V is TRBV4-1 and J is TRBJ2-2; TRBD2 agrees at 14 bases. Trimming took 1 base from V and 4 from J; bases not matched to a gene: 17. CDR1 is MGHRA, CDR2 YSYEKL, per germline. This CDR3 is 22 amino acids long. The CDR3 protein is CASSQGRPGLAGVKHPTGELFF. The CDR3 nucleotides are TGCGCCAGCAGCCAAGGTAGACCGGGACTAGCGGGAGTAAAGCACCCCACCGGGGAGCTGTTTTTT.

The V gene is TRBV19, the J gene TRBJ1-1, with 9 positions matching TRBD1. Per the germline V gene, CDR1 is LNHDA and CDR2 is SQIVND (reference sequence). The CDR3 sequence is 17 residues long. Germline trimming cut 3 bases from V and 1 base from J; bases unmatched to any gene: 9. CDR3 region: CASSILPGQGKNTEAFF. The DNA for the CDR3 is TGTGCCAGTAGTATCCTCCCCGGACAGGGGAAGAACACTGAAGCTTTCTTT.

The chain joins TRBV2 to TRBJ2-1, with 7 bases identical to TRBD2. The V gene's germline CDR1 is SNHLY and CDR2 FYNNEI. This CDR3 contains 15 residues. V shed 4 bases and J 7 bases; nucleotides not matched to a gene: 10. The CDR3 DNA is TGTGCCAGCAGTGGATGGGTCGGAGCGGGAAATGAGCAGTTCTTC. Translating gives CASSGWVGAGNEQFF.

V and J are TRBV5-4 and TRBJ1-4; D is unresolved. This CDR3 is 12 amino acids long. The ends were cut back, 5 bases at V and 5 bases at J, with 7 bases in the middle. Germline V gene sequence: CDR1 SGHNT, CDR2 YYREEE (reference sequence). The CDR3: CASRRENEKLFF. The CDR3 bases are TGTGCCAGCAGACGGGAAAATGAAAAACTGTTTTTT.

This clone was counted a few times. The J gene is TRBJ2-7, the V gene TRBV28, with a possible D match to TRBD1 (5 bases). Trimming removed 5 bases at V and 0 bases at J, with 26 bases between. The CDR3 totals 19 residues. In germline, CDR1 is MDHEN, CDR2 SYDVKM. The DNA of the CDR3 is TGTGCCAGCAGTCTTTTCGGCTGGTGGAGTCCCGACAGCTCCTACGAGCAGTACTTC. It is translated as CASSLFGWWSPDSSYEQYF.

The chain employs TRBV12-3 or TRBV12-4 and TRBJ1-4, with no clear D. The CDR3 spans 13 residues. V was clipped by 8 bases and J by 7 bases, with 14 bases between them. The CDR3 DNA sequence: TGTGCCAGCTCGCGGCAAAGTCGTGAAAAACTGTTTTTT. Protein product: CASSRQSREKLFF.

The genes are TRBV7-2 and TRBJ2-3, with TRBD1 matching over 11 bases. The V gene's germline CDR1 is SGHTA and CDR2 FQGNSA. The CDR3 has 16 residues. The J segment lost 4 bases and the V segment lost 5 bases, leaving 8 bases of the junction unmatched. This CDR3 is CASSPGDRGNADTQYF. The DNA of the CDR3 is TGTGCCAGCAGCCCGGGGGACAGGGGGAACGCAGATACGCAGTATTTT.

The V and J genes are TRBV27 and TRBJ2-6, with 10 bases lining up with TRBD1. CDR1 MNHEY and CDR2 SMNVEV come from the germline V gene (reference sequence). This CDR3 has 15 amino acids. V dropped 8 bases and J dropped 4; count of bases not matched to a gene: 5. The CDR3: CASRQGAWGANVLTF. CDR3 in DNA: TGTGCCAGCCGACAGGGGGCGTGGGGGGCCAACGTCCTGACTTTC. Looking up the rest from reference TRBV27 and TRBJ2-6 gives the full variable domain: EAQVTQNPRYLITVTGKKLTVTCSQNMNHEYMSWYRQDPGLGLRQIYYSMNVEVTDKGDVPEGYKVSRKEKRNFPLILESPSPNQTSLYFCASRQGAWGANVLTFGAGSRLTVL.

This clone was detected only once. V is TRBV28 and J is TRBJ2-1; 8 positions match TRBD2. The germline V gene encodes CDR1 MDHEN and CDR2 SYDVKM. Trimming at V came to 5 bases and at J to 7 bases, leaving 10 bases not matched to a gene. The CDR3 length is 15 residues. CDR3 nucleotide sequence: TGTGCCAGCAGTACCCCCCGGGAGGGGCCGAATGAGCAGTTCTTC. Its protein is CASSTPREGPNEQFF.

This clone occurred a few times. The V call is TRBV4-2, the J call TRBJ1-5; D gene unclear. The germline V and J ends were trimmed by 4 bases and 7 bases, with 14 bases remaining between them. This CDR3 comprises 14 residues. Germline V lookup: CDR1 LGHNA, CDR2 YNFKEQ. CDR3 residues: CASSPAGGSQPQHF. The CDR3 region has the DNA TGTGCCAGCAGCCCGGCGGGTGGATCCCAGCCCCAGCATTTT.

Remarks on this clone: Mismatch with germline at one junction end may stem from a read error. V is TRBV12-3 or TRBV12-4 and J is TRBJ1-1, with TRBD1 matching over 10 bases. CDR3 length: 12 residues. The CDR3, as DNA: TGTGCCAGCAGTTTCCAGGGACAGGGGTTCCTCTTT. Translated: CASSFQGQGFLF.

The chain joins TRBV3-1 (or the pseudogene TRBV3-2) to TRBJ2-1, with D possibly matching TRBD1 (6 bases). Trimming took off 4 bases at V and 2 bases at J, with 15 bases between the two ends. The CDR3 extends over 16 amino acids. Germline V gene lookup returns CDR1 LGHDT and CDR2 YNNKEL (reference sequence). The CDR3 DNA sequence: TGTGCCAGCAGCCTACACAGGGTTTCGGCCTACAATGAGCAGTTCTTC. Its translation is CASSLHRVSAYNEQFF.

This clone was seen a handful of times. This chain links TRBV28 with TRBJ2-2; 9 bases fit TRBD1. Germline CDR1 and CDR2: MDHEN and SYDVKM. V was clipped by 6 bases and J by 3 bases; unmatched bases: 5. The CDR3 sequence is 15 residues long. The CDR3 nucleotides read TGTGCCAGCAGACAACAGGGGGCGCACACCGGGGAGCTGTTTTTT. This translates into CASRQQGAHTGELFF.

The chain has TRBV27 and TRBJ2-2; D is uncertain. V was clipped by 5 bases and J by 0 bases, with 4 bases between them. CDR3 length: 13 amino acids. Germline V gene sequence: CDR1 MNHEY, CDR2 SMNVEV (reference sequence). The DNA for the CDR3 is TGTGCCAGCAGTACGGCGAACACCGGGGAGCTGTTTTTT. It yields the protein CASSTANTGELFF.

The chain carries TRBV15 and TRBJ2-7; 8 bases map to TRBD1. This CDR3 region has 15 residues. CDR1 is LNHNV, CDR2 YYDKDF, per germline (reference sequence). Trimming at V came to 4 bases and at J to 2 bases, leaving 7 bases not matched to a gene. CDR3 loop: CATSKGGTGAYEQYF. The CDR3 DNA reads TGTGCCACCAGCAAAGGGGGGACAGGCGCCTACGAGCAGTACTTC.

The chain combines TRBV6-5 with TRBJ1-2; D gene uncertain. The CDR3 extends over 16 amino acids. Trimming removed 0 bases at V and 1 base at J, with 12 bases between. The germline gives CDR1 MNHEY, CDR2 SVGAGI. CDR3 DNA sequence: TGTGCCAGCAGTTACTCGAGGGCAGGACTTAACTATGGCTACACCTTC. This encodes CASSYSRAGLNYGYTF.

CDR3 in DNA: TGTGCCAGCAGCCCACCGGACAGTAACTATGGCTACACCTTC. As protein: CASSPPDSNYGYTF. The gene calls are TRBV7-2 and TRBJ1-2, with TRBD1 as a possible D gene (6 bases). This CDR3 is 14 amino acids long. Germline V CDR1 and CDR2: SGHTA, FQGNSA. V was pared by 5 bases and J by 1 base, with 11 bases between.

The J gene is TRBJ2-1, the V gene TRBV7-9; 9 nucleotides agree with TRBD2. The CDR3 runs to 16 residues. Germline loops: CDR1 SEHNR, CDR2 FQNEAQ (reference sequence). Unmatched junction bases numbered 6, after V lost 6 bases and J lost 0 bases. This CDR3 is CASRGRLADSYNEQFF. The CDR3 DNA is TGTGCCAGCAGGGGGAGACTAGCGGACTCCTACAATGAGCAGTTCTTC. The full variable domain, with the rest looked up from reference TRBV7-9 and TRBJ2-1, is DTGVSQNPRHKITKRGQNVTFRCDPISEHNRLYWYRQTLGQGPEFLTYFQNEAQLEKSRLLSDRFSAERPKGSFSTLEIQRTEQGDSAMYLCASRGRLADSYNEQFFGPGTRLTVL.

The chain is built from TRBV28 and TRBJ2-1, with 9 bases identical to TRBD2. This CDR3 is built from 15 residues. After removal of 2 bases from V and 7 bases from J, the junction contained 6 bases not matched to a gene. Germline V gene lookup returns CDR1 MDHEN and CDR2 SYDVKM. The CDR3 DNA reads TGTGCCAGCAGTTTAGGTGCGGGGGGGTTAAATGAGCAGTTCTTC. It codes for CASSLGAGGLNEQFF.

CDR3 loop: CASSLTGIQGGAQHF. The CDR3 region has the DNA TGCGCCAGCAGCTTGACAGGCATCCAAGGGGGGGCCCAGCATTTT. The gene calls are TRBV5-1 and TRBJ1-5, with D possibly being TRBD1 (6 bases). The ends were cut back, 1 base at V and 11 bases at J, with 19 bases in the middle. CDR3 size: 15 residues. Germline assignment: CDR1 SGHRS and CDR2 YFSETQ.

The V gene is TRBV28, the J gene TRBJ1-5; D is possibly TRBD1 (5 bases). V was cut by 5 bases and J by 5 bases, with 16 bases left in between. The germline CDR1 and CDR2 sequences are MDHEN and SYDVKM. The CDR3 totals 15 residues. CDR3 in DNA: TGTGCCAGCAGTATAATGGGGCCTCGGGATCAGCCCCAGCATTTT. Protein product: CASSIMGPRDQPQHF.

This chain links TRBV7-6 with TRBJ1-6, with a tentative D call TRBD1 (6 bases). The CDR3 contains 15 residues. The V gene lost 1 base and the J gene lost 10 bases, with 14 bases spanning the gap. Germline V gives CDR1 SGHVS, CDR2 FNYEAQ. The CDR3 spells CASSLDLGARSPLHF. CDR3 nucleotide sequence: TGTGCCAGCAGCTTAGATCTGGGGGCCAGATCACCCCTCCACTTT.

The chain employs TRBV28 and TRBJ2-7, with 7 bases identical to TRBD2. This CDR3 has 15 residues. In germline, CDR1 is MDHEN, CDR2 SYDVKM. J gave up 2 bases and V 7 bases, and 11 bases lay outside the gene matches. CDR3 region: CASTQPGGPTYEQYF. CDR3 bases: TGTGCCAGCACCCAACCGGGGGGTCCCACCTACGAGCAGTACTTC.

The V gene is TRBV27, the J gene TRBJ2-5; possible D gene TRBD2, 6 bases. This CDR3 comprises 16 residues. Trimming removed 1 base at V and 5 bases at J, with 17 bases between. Germline V gene sequence: CDR1 MNHEY, CDR2 SMNVEV (reference sequence). CDR3 DNA sequence: TGTGCCAGCAGTTTATTTTGGGGGAGGAGGCGCGAGACCCAGTACTTC. This translates into CASSLFWGRRRETQYF.

V usage is TRBV5-1 and J usage is TRBJ2-1; 11 bases agree with TRBD2. The germline V gene has CDR1 SGHRS and CDR2 YFSETQ. V lost 1 base to trimming and J lost 1 base; unmatched junction nucleotides: 7. This CDR3 is built from 18 residues. Here the CDR3 DNA reads TGCGCCAGCAGCTTGCTAGCGGGGGGCGTGAGGTCCTACAATGAGCAGTTCTTC. This gives the protein CASSLLAGGVRSYNEQFF.

The gene calls are TRBV7-9 and TRBJ1-3; possibly TRBD1 for D (6 bases). V lost 5 bases to trimming and J lost 8 bases, with 16 bases between them. The CDR3 spans 14 residues. Germline V gene lookup returns CDR1 SEHNR and CDR2 FQNEAQ (reference sequence). The CDR3 DNA is TGTGCCAGCAGCCGTCCGAGACAGGTCGACACCATATATTTT. This gives the protein CASSRPRQVDTIYF.

This chain connects TRBV2 to TRBJ2-1, with TRBD2 matching over 10 bases. Germline assignment: CDR1 SNHLY and CDR2 FYNNEI. This CDR3 contains 16 residues. V dropped 6 bases and J dropped 2; count of bases not matched to a gene: 7. The chain's CDR3 is CASSTSSGGPYNEQFF. The CDR3 bases are TGTGCCAGCAGCACCTCTAGCGGGGGCCCCTACAATGAGCAGTTCTTC.